This T cell receptor (beta chain) was documented in a study of cytomegalovirus exposure and HLA in healthy donors. Whole-study results and caveats: The investigators catalogued 180 or so TCR beta chains as cytomegalovirus-associated. Some highly shared sequence variants likely arose as a pipeline artifact.

PCR used 60 Vbeta primers and 13 Jbeta primers. Clones were sequenced by immunoSEQ multiplex PCR, and TCRdb holds only the in-frame ones, with some missing. The table records about 90,000 clones, 65% to 80% of them present only once. A word on this clone: Its target is unknown.

Sequencing input: PBMCs. This clonotype originated in a woman aged 18-29 years in good health and CMV-seropositive.

This chain's CDR3 is CASSLRNGQGTTTQYF. The DNA for the CDR3 is TGTGCCAGCAGCTTACGGAACGGACAGGGGACAACGACCCAGTACTTC. The V gene is TRBV7-6, the J gene TRBJ2-5; 9 bases agree with TRBD1. After removal of 2 bases from V and 7 bases from J, the junction contained 11 bases not matched to a gene. Per the germline V gene, CDR1 is SGHVS and CDR2 is FNYEAQ. CDR3 length: 16 residues. Full variable domain (missing parts from reference TRBV7-6 and TRBJ2-5): GAGVSQSPRYKVTKRGQDVALRCDPISGHVSLYWYRQALGQGPEFLTYFNYEAQQDKSGLPNDRFSAERPEGSISTLTIQRTEQRDSAMYRCASSLRNGQGTTTQYFGPGTRLLVL.